This TCR beta chain derives from a study of T-cell reconstitution after alpha-beta-depleted transplantation in children. This clonotype was counted at least ten times. A TCRbeta library incorporating unique molecular identifiers was prepared. TCRdb redid the calling of the PCR reads with MiXCR, one entry per CDR3 protein. In the table there are about 610,000 distinct CDR3 sequences, roughly a tenth of which are singletons. With 4 bases removed from V and 9 bases from J, the gap between germline ends came to 13 bases. The length of the CDR3 is 13 residues. Germline V lookup: CDR1 MNHEY, CDR2 SVGEGT. This clonotype was obtained from a human donor who donated a stem cell graft to a child with acute myeloid leukemia. The sample in question was PBMCs from the stem cell graft donor, obtained from the stem cell graft. The J gene is TRBJ2-1, the V gene TRBV6-2 or TRBV6-3, with D unresolved. In nucleotides, the CDR3 is TGTGCCAGCAGTTCATCAAGCGCTGGTGAGCAGTTCTTC. It yields the protein CASSSSSAGEQFF.